Following are 16 T cell receptor beta chains from one sample sequenced in a study of blood T cell repertoires in COVID-19. The protocol was immunoSEQ multiplex PCR, while the TCRdb copy is restricted to in-frame clones and leaves out a portion. Counted here are roughly 290,000 clones, roughly 85% occurring once; the ten biggest clones make up approximately 6%. Sequenced sample: PBMCs or T cells enriched from blood (not recorded which). The receptors originated from a woman aged 40 to 50 who had recovered from COVID-19.

This rearrangement joins TRBV19 to TRBJ2-7, with 7 bases that match TRBD2. CDR1 is LNHDA, CDR2 SQIVND, per germline (reference sequence). This CDR3 spans 14 amino acids. The V segment lost 4 bases and the J segment 2 bases; nucleotides outside the gene matches: 5. Here the CDR3 reads CASSTGTIAYEQYF. The CDR3 bases are TGTGCCAGTAGTACCGGGACTATCGCCTACGAGCAGTACTTC.

This chain's CDR3 is CASSSLSGRADEQFF. In DNA form, the CDR3 reads TGTGCCAGCAGCTCCCTAAGCGGGAGGGCGGATGAGCAGTTCTTC. The gene calls are TRBV7-6 and TRBJ2-1; the match to TRBD2 covers 10 bases. This CDR3 contains 15 residues. Germline CDR1 is SGHVS and CDR2 is FNYEAQ. V lost 4 bases and J lost 8; bases outside the gene matches: 8. Using reference TRBV7-6 and TRBJ2-1 for the parts outside the CDR3, the full variable domain is GAGVSQSPRYKVTKRGQDVALRCDPISGHVSLYWYRQALGQGPEFLTYFNYEAQQDKSGLPNDRFSAERPEGSISTLTIQRTEQRDSAMYRCASSSLSGRADEQFFGPGTRLTVL.

The genes are TRBV28 and TRBJ1-2; 11 positions match TRBD1. The V and J ends lost 3 bases and 3 bases, in that order; junction bases with no gene match: 6. CDR3 size: 16 residues. Germline V gives CDR1 MDHEN, CDR2 SYDVKM. CDR3 sequence reads: CASSFGTGGKDYGYTF. In DNA, the CDR3 is TGTGCCAGCAGTTTCGGGACAGGGGGAAAGGACTATGGCTACACCTTC.

This clone was seen more than once but under ten times. The chain recombines TRBV3-1 (or the pseudogene TRBV3-2) with TRBJ2-3, with D uncertain. Germline assignment: CDR1 LGHDT and CDR2 YNNKEL (reference sequence). The V gene lost 4 bases and the J gene lost 0 bases, with 5 bases spanning the gap. CDR3 length: 13 residues. CDR3 sequence reads: CASSRASTDTQYF. CDR3 sequence (DNA): TGTGCCAGCAGCCGCGCCAGCACAGATACGCAGTATTTT.

The chain employs TRBV4-1 and TRBJ2-7, with 7 bases that match TRBD2. This CDR3 is 14 amino acids long. Looked up from germline, CDR1 is MGHRA and CDR2 is YSYEKL. Losses at the gene ends were 0 bases for V and 5 bases for J; bases not matched to a gene: 4. The CDR3 here is CASSQDPGRDEQYF. The CDR3 DNA reads TGCGCCAGCAGCCAAGATCCGGGGAGGGACGAGCAGTACTTC.

This sequence joins TRBV5-1 and TRBJ2-7; possibly TRBD2 for D (8 bases). The length of the CDR3 is 15 residues. Trimming removed 3 bases from V and 1 base from J, with 14 bases in between. Looked up from germline, CDR1 is SGHRS and CDR2 is YFSETQ. The CDR3 protein is CASSSGGTESYEQYF. In DNA, the CDR3 is TGCGCCAGCAGCTCGGGGGGGACAGAATCCTACGAGCAGTACTTC.

The chain couples TRBV5-4 to TRBJ2-6; D is possibly TRBD1 (6 bases). Trimming took off 4 bases at V and 0 bases at J, with 11 bases between the two ends. This CDR3 has 16 residues. Germline lookup yields CDR1 SGHNT and CDR2 YYREEE (reference sequence). The chain's CDR3 is CASSTGHPSGANVLTF. The CDR3 DNA follows: TGTGCCAGCAGCACGGGACACCCCTCTGGGGCCAACGTCCTGACTTTC. Drawing the rest from reference TRBV5-4 and TRBJ2-6, the complete variable domain is ETGVTQSPTHLIKTRGQQVTLRCSSQSGHNTVSWYQQALGQGPQFIFQYYREEENGRGNFPPRFSGLQFPNYSSELNVNALELDDSALYLCASSTGHPSGANVLTFGAGSRLTVL.

This sequence joins TRBV21-1 and TRBJ1-5; the DNA was not compared with TRBD1, the D call given in the table. TRBV21-1 is tagged as a pseudogene. CDR3 size: 15 residues. The CDR3 protein is CASSKEGTHNQPQHF. DNA for the CDR3: TGTGCCAGCAGCAAAGAAGGGACACACAATCAGCCCCAGCATTTT.

V gene TRBV7-6 combines with J gene TRBJ2-1; maybe TRBD1 (6 bases). This CDR3 comprises 11 residues. The V and J ends lost 5 bases and 7 bases respectively, with 6 bases between them. Germline loops: CDR1 SGHVS, CDR2 FNYEAQ. CDR3 protein: CASSQGNEQFF. CDR3 bases: TGTGCCAGCAGCCAGGGGAATGAGCAGTTCTTC.

The chain joins TRBV7-9 to TRBJ1-1, with D tentatively TRBD1 (6 bases). Between the trimmed V and J ends, which lost 5 bases and 6 bases, there was a span of 10 bases. Germline V lookup: CDR1 SEHNR, CDR2 FQNEAQ (reference sequence). The CDR3 is 12 amino acids. The chain's CDR3 is CASSEGGPEAFF. The DNA for the CDR3 is TGTGCCAGCAGCGAAGGGGGACCTGAAGCTTTCTTT.

This chain's CDR3 is CASSLEGQVIYGYTF. The CDR3 bases are TGCGCCAGCAGCTTGGAGGGACAGGTGATCTATGGCTACACCTTC. This chain joins TRBV5-1 and TRBJ1-2, with TRBD1 matching over 8 bases. After removal of 0 bases from V and 4 bases from J, the junction contained 5 bases not matched to a gene. Germline CDR1 SGHRS, CDR2 YFSETQ. CDR3 length: 15 amino acids.

V usage is TRBV6-4 and J usage is TRBJ1-2; 8 nucleotides line up with TRBD1. V gave up 2 bases and J gave up 0 bases; unmatched junction bases: 2. The CDR3 totals 15 residues. Germline V gives CDR1 MRHNA, CDR2 SNTAGT. CDR3 DNA sequence: TGTGCCAGCAGTGACCCGGACAGGGCTAACTATGGCTACACCTTC. Translating it yields CASSDPDRANYGYTF.

V gene TRBV6-5 combines with J gene TRBJ1-6, with 8 positions matching TRBD1. There are 14 residues in the CDR3. Germline V gives CDR1 MNHEY, CDR2 SVGAGI. Germline trimming cut 7 bases from V and 7 bases from J; bases unmatched to any gene: 6. The CDR3 loop reads CASTSDRVNSPLHF. Written as DNA, the CDR3 is TGTGCCAGCACATCGGACAGGGTGAATTCACCCCTCCACTTT.

This sequence joins TRBV20-1 and TRBJ2-7, with a tentative D call TRBD2 (6 bases). CDR1 DFQATT and CDR2 SNEGSKA come from the germline V gene (reference sequence). V was cut by 7 bases and J by 5 bases, with 12 bases left in between. The CDR3 has 11 residues. The CDR3 is CSVEGFDEQYF. DNA for the CDR3: TGCAGTGTGGAGGGGTTTGACGAGCAGTACTTC.

This chain links TRBV28 with TRBJ2-1; 9 bases fit TRBD2. Germline-derived CDR1 and CDR2 are MDHEN and SYDVKM. The CDR3 has 16 residues. Trimming at V came to 6 bases and at J to 10 bases, leaving 16 bases not matched to a gene. The CDR3 DNA reads as TGTGCCAGCAGAAACCCGGGGGCTAGCGGGATGGGAGAGCAGTTCTTC. It is translated as CASRNPGASGMGEQFF.

The V call is TRBV5-1, the J call TRBJ2-3; 7 nucleotides line up with TRBD1. J lost 3 bases, V lost 0 bases, and 7 bases had no gene match. The CDR3 sequence is 16 residues long. Germline V lookup: CDR1 SGHRS, CDR2 YFSETQ. CDR3 nucleotides: TGCGCCAGCAGCTTGGCCCCGGGACAGATAACAGATACGCAGTATTTT. Translation: CASSLAPGQITDTQYF.